These T cell receptor beta chains were read from a single sample in a study of CD8 T cells in Susac syndrome. TCRdb independently ran MiXCR on the immunoSEQ multiplex PCR reads; one entry per CDR3 protein. This table holds about 85,000 distinct CDR3 sequences, over 90% found once. The specimen was CD8+ T cells from PBMCs. These TCRs come from a human donor with Susac syndrome. CDR3s include the opening cysteine and the closing phenylalanine or tryptophan. A D gene is named only where the DNA matches it firmly. Clone sizes are given selectively: once, few, many, or a class where the clone is expanded.

v_gene	j_gene	abundance	d_gene	CDR3aa	CDR3nt
TRBV30	TRBJ1-1	NA	NA	CARQENTEAFF	TGTGCCCGACAGGAGAACACTGAAGCTTTCTTT
TRBV7-9	TRBJ2-1	NA	NA	CASSSPSTNEQFF	TGTGCCAGCAGCTCCCCTTCTACTAATGAGCAGTTCTTC
TRBV29-1	TRBJ2-1	NA	TRBD2	CSVASAGAYNEQFF	TGCAGCGTTGCTTCCGCGGGAGCCTACAATGAGCAGTTCTTC
TRBV29-1	TRBJ2-5	NA	NA	CSAQSKSVQDALYQETQYF	TGCAGCGCCCAGTCGAAGTCTGTACAGGACGCACTATACCAAGAGACCCAGTACTTC
TRBV7-2	TRBJ2-4	NA	TRBD2	CASSTMGGGKNIQYF	TGTGCCAGCAGCACAATGGGGGGGGGCAAAAACATTCAGTACTTC
TRBV29-1	TRBJ2-1	once	TRBD2	CSAQTSGSHYNEQFF	TGCAGCGCCCAGACTAGCGGGAGTCATTACAATGAGCAGTTCTTC
TRBV7-9	TRBJ2-3	NA	TRBD2	CASRPPSGRSTDTQYF	TGTGCCAGCAGACCCCCGAGCGGGAGAAGCACAGATACGCAGTATTTT
TRBV18	TRBJ2-5	NA	NA	CASSPPDGLELQETQYF	TGTGCCAGCTCACCACCGGACGGTTTGGAACTACAAGAGACCCAGTACTTC
TRBV30	TRBJ1-2	NA	NA	CAWSVLRTRDGYTF	TGTGCCTGGAGTGTACTAAGGACCAGGGATGGCTACACCTTC
TRBV23-1	TRBJ2-7	once	NA	CASKAKGSSYEQYF	TGCGCCAGCAAAGCTAAAGGGAGCTCCTACGAGCAGTACTTC
TRBV13	TRBJ2-3	NA	NA	CASSLLSRWQYF	TGTGCCAGCAGCTTATTAAGTCGATGGCAGTATTTT
TRBV10-3	TRBJ2-1	NA	NA	CAIAPGIAPYNEQFF	TGTGCCATCGCCCCGGGGATAGCGCCCTACAATGAGCAGTTCTTC
TRBV30	TRBJ2-7	few	NA	CAWSVVAYEQYF	TGTGCCTGGAGTGTAGTCGCCTACGAGCAGTACTTC
TRBV14	TRBJ2-7	NA	NA	CASSLIGGDSPYEQYF	TGTGCCAGCAGCCTCATTGGGGGCGACAGTCCCTACGAGCAGTACTTC
TRBV5-1	TRBJ2-7	once	NA	CARRRLDLPYEQYF	TGCGCCAGGAGAAGACTAGACCTACCCTACGAGCAGTACTTC
TRBV27	TRBJ2-1	NA	TRBD2	CASSPGLAGRGYNEQFF	TGTGCCAGCAGTCCGGGACTAGCGGGGCGGGGGTACAATGAGCAGTTCTTC
TRBV9	TRBJ2-4	NA	NA	CASSEAENIQYF	TGTGCCAGCAGCGAAGCGGAAAACATTCAGTACTTC